The source of this T cell receptor beta chain is a study of cytomegalovirus exposure and HLA in healthy donors (dated by TCRdb to the late 2010s). For context, the study as a whole: An earlier analysis of fewer than 750 of the donors reported 276 Gb of sequence data and 117 million unique TCR beta sequences obtained from about 179 million T cells. About 280 gigabases of sequencing data and around 85 million unique TCR sequences made up an early release that covered several hundred HLA-typed donors. Of the 300 to 450 genotyped donors, about 80% fell in the genetic ancestry cluster associated with self-reported Caucasian donors. The aim of the study was to test whether cataloging public T cell receptors could identify signatures of past pathogen exposure. The study profiled the T cell repertoires of 666 subjects by immunosequencing and related them to cytomegalovirus serostatus. A separate validation cohort of approximately 130 different subjects was used in addition to the roughly 670-subject first cohort. To predict cytomegalovirus infection status, the study combined high-throughput TCR immunosequencing, statistical association of individual TCRs with disease status, and machine learning. A later analysis re-analyzed previously published TCR beta repertoires from roughly 630 donors and added high-resolution HLA genotyping to study TCR occurrence patterns. Rather than drawing on any new phenotypic data, the later analysis identified candidate immune exposures from TCR beta sequences and the way those sequences occurred across donors. To decide whether each TCR beta V gene segment behaved as functional or pseudogenic, an earlier analysis of some 600 of the donors relied on high-throughput TCR beta sequencing. Donor age, sex, ethnicity and CMV serostatus were compiled together with the repertoire data. A later genetic analysis used genome-wide SNP genotypes for about 65% of the 666 donors, treating that subset as a discovery cohort. All discovery cohort repertoires had been generated using a single sequencing platform. Both class I and class II loci were covered by HLA typing, at four-digit resolution. Typing coverage differed by locus: A, B, C, DRB1 and DQB1 were typed in roughly 620-630 donors, DQA1 in about 560, DPA1 in approximately 600, and DPB1 in just under 490. Because of strong linkage in the cohort, roughly five DR-DQ haplotypes were treated as single units for association and clustering. Among 398 genotyped donors of the cohort, an average of roughly 240,000 unique TCR beta nucleotide sequences were sequenced per donor, around a sixth of them non-productive.

Only a few counts were recorded for this clone. Its antigen remains unidentified. No per-base quality is available; no much larger clone lies one base away. Results the study describes overall, beyond this receptor: Because counts were too low, seventeen rarely observed V segments, including chromosome 9 orphons, were left out of the earlier analysis of 587 of the donors. In a later analysis, HLA-associated TCR beta chains were found to be more clonally expanded and to have lower generation probabilities than equally common non-associated chains. In a later analysis, most CMV-associated TCR beta chains were found to appear HLA-restricted, with HLA associations seemingly driven largely by CMV exposure. In both the original and validation cohorts, the classifier was reported to diagnose cytomegalovirus status with high specificity and sensitivity. Presence/absence analyses assumed roughly uniform sequencing depth across donors, an assumption that may not hold. The study gave a list of some 150 TCR beta chains associated with cytomegalovirus. In an earlier analysis of about 600 of the donors, most TCR beta V segments appeared in productive rearrangements about 87% or about 30% of the time, broadly matching IMGT annotations. The authors suggested that the approach could potentially be generalized to other disease states and immunological phenotypes. According to a later genetic analysis, donors in an Asian-associated ancestry cluster had fewer N-insertions in productive TCRs than the roughly 700-donor mean. According to a later analysis, TCR association rates differed among HLA loci, with DRB1 alleles showing the most associated TCRs and HLA-C alleles showing the fewest. A later analysis reported that several top co-occurrence clusters appeared linked to parvovirus B19, influenza, CMV and Epstein-Barr virus. In this cohort, only TCR beta chains were sequenced, and detectable features were limited by the absence of alpha or paired-chain data. The only immune exposure information available for the cohort was CMV serostatus. The 87-base-pair reads could not distinguish some IMGT-functional V segments, including TRBV6-2 and TRBV6-3, so those segments were excluded. Assigning TCR associations to individual alleles was difficult when HLA alleles, especially DR and DQ, strongly co-occurred. Linkage disequilibrium might explain the correlated functional status among segregating V segments, but an unknown experimental factor could not be excluded. Most TCR sequences were observed very rarely across donors, whereas some public TCRs were present in many individuals. Because HLA typing was unavailable for some donors at each locus, only the typed subset was used in association tests. A further reported finding was that TCR beta sequences accurately predicted the HLA-A and HLA-B alleles for most subjects in the first cohort. A later analysis associated 15,000 to 20,000 TCR beta sequences with specific HLA alleles at a false discovery rate of 0.05. V-gene and J-gene trimming of TCR beta chains was associated with a missense DCLRE1C variant in a later genetic analysis, and the association was replicated in an independent cohort. A group of highly shared sequence variants was considered likely to be a technical artifact of the sequencing pipeline. A few of the identified cytomegalovirus-associated TCR beta chains were confirmed in vitro to be specific for cytomegalovirus antigens.

CDR3 length: 21 amino acids, cysteine to phenylalanine. Only the CDR3 part of the read is kept: 63 bases, read in frame from the first base. From the germline V gene, CDR1 is MNHGY and CDR2 is SVAAGI. Unmatched junction bases come to 19, with V trimmed by 3 bases and J by 4 bases. In total, around 600 healthy bone marrow donors made up the cohort. Cohort members were all nominally healthy when sampled, although unrecorded immune exposures were likely present. The donor was CMV seronegative and belonged to the group of 380 or so seronegative cohort members. Every donor gave a peripheral blood sample, and the peripheral blood mononuclear cells from that sample were used for TCR beta sequencing. The Qiagen DNeasy Blood Extraction Kit was used to extract genomic DNA from the blood cell samples. Libraries were made using the immunoSEQ multiplex PCR assay. For the multiplex PCR, a mixture combining 60 forward primers for TCR Vbeta segments and 13 reverse primers for TCR Jbeta segments was used. Amplification of the CDR3 region of rearranged TCR beta genes was performed with a multiplex PCR assay on genomic DNA. Amplified TCR beta libraries were sequenced as 87-base-pair reads on the Illumina HiSeq System. Turning to the authors' computational methods: A later analysis tallied 75 million to 95 million unique TCR beta chains across the 666 repertoires, and about 10 million of those chains were shared by two or more donors. To remove PCR and sequencing errors, raw reads were error-corrected and collapsed into unique sequences using a nearest-neighbor algorithm that merged closely related sequences. CDR3 sequences were aligned to IMGT reference sequences to assign V, D and J gene segments. For a sequence to be retained, a match of at least six nucleotides was required to both a V gene segment and a J gene segment. A rearrangement counted as productive if the CDR3 had no stop codons and remained in frame with V and J, and every other rearrangement counted as non-productive. CDR3 was defined by IMGT convention, running from the second conserved V-encoded cysteine to the conserved J-encoded phenylalanine. In an earlier analysis of more than 550 of the donors, sequences lacking an unambiguous match to a single V gene segment were excluded. In an earlier analysis of a few hundred of the donors, a V segment was called functional when productive rearrangements were above 56.7%, and segregating when the standard deviation between donors exceeded 5%. To diagnose cytomegalovirus status from the catalog of TCR beta chain sequences, a statistical classification framework was built. In a later analysis, V and J genes were assigned by comparing TCR nucleotide sequences against IMGT/GENE-DB human TR gene sequences. The TCRdist pipeline was used in a later analysis to assign CDR3 sequences and most-parsimonious VDJ recombination scenarios. In a later analysis, each TCR beta chain was defined by its CDR3 amino acid sequence together with its V-gene family, and reads without a unique V-gene family were excluded. To address suspected cross-contamination and a sequencing artifact, a later analysis removed around 600 highly shared, low-generation-probability nucleotide sequences. For each public chain, a later analysis derived a clonal expansion index from normalized ranks of inferred template counts within each repertoire. A later analysis computed generation probabilities with a VDJ recombination model fitted to out-of-frame rearrangements, and checked the results against IGoR. In a later analysis, TCR-TCR, TCR-HLA and TCR-CMV co-occurrence was scored with hypergeometric tests, and a repertoire-size bias correction was applied to TCR pairs. In a later analysis, false discovery rates were estimated by permuting HLA or CMV assignments 20 times. In a later analysis, co-occurring TCRs were grouped with DBSCAN, and TCRdist sequence similarity was added when clustering was performed within HLA-allele-positive subsets. For co-occurrence clustering, repertoires with fewer than 30,000 or more than 120,000 public chains were excluded, along with four or five repertoires with anomalous nucleotide sharing. TCRdb obtained this table from immuneACCESS and retained in-frame rearrangements with V and J assigned. These tables miss some clones; where compared with another copy, unresolved V genes account for less than half of the shortfall, and the remainder is unexplained. V, J and clone size are taken as reported in that table, and D and trimming were inferred from the DNA itself. The sample table lists approximately 210,000 clones, 70% to 90% of them with a count of one. Of the sample, 1.5% to 2% falls within the top ten clones.

This chain is built from TRBV6-9 and TRBJ2-5; a stretch of 14 junction bases matches TRBD2. This TCR derives from a woman between 18 and 30 years old in good health and CMV-seronegative. The sample consisted of PBMCs. The CDR3 region has the sequence CASSYTRSGARLAGGLETQYF. The DNA sequence follows: TGTGCCAGCAGTTACACCCGGTCGGGGGCAAGACTAGCGGGAGGGTTAGAGACCCAGTACTTC.